The following is a T cell receptor (beta chain) sequence with its context. Its antigen is not known. This sample stems from a study of T-cell memory formation after mild COVID-19. On the study more broadly: TCR clusters largely stayed donor specific.

Germline V gene lookup returns CDR1 SGHTA and CDR2 FQGNSA. This CDR3 spans 14 amino acids. Trimming took 1 base from V and 7 from J, leaving 11 bases between them. Findings and caveats of the study: Certain responding clones were present in pre-infection memory, suggesting participation of cross-reactive memory. The study found contracting CD4+ clones mainly in CM and EM and contracting CD8+ clones in EMRA.

TCRdb re-derived calls from the 5' RACE reads in MiXCR, one entry per CDR3 protein. The table lists about 110,000 distinct CDR3 sequences, around 17% of them singletons. This TCR came from a man between 18 and 35 years old who had mild COVID-19 (a few samples of this study predate the infection). Cell type and time point are not known. The source material was PBMCs or a T cell subset sorted from them (not recorded which). V gene TRBV7-2 combines with J gene TRBJ1-3; D unclear. This CDR3 reads CASSLGRSQNTIYF. The DNA of the CDR3 is TGTGCCAGCAGCTTAGGGCGAAGTCAGAACACCATATATTTT.